This T cell receptor beta chain was identified during a study of blood T cell repertoires in COVID-19. Study details: Specimens from acute and convalescent COVID-19 originated in the United States, Italy and Spain. T cells, B-cell-depleted T cells, or PBMCs provided the cDNA or gDNA that served as material.

Germline CDR1 is SNHLY and CDR2 is FYNNEI. The CDR3 loop spans 18 amino acids. Unmatched junction bases numbered 11, after V lost 6 bases and J lost 2 bases. Original analysis: Estimation of nucleated cell counts was performed using reference gene primer amplification. TCRdb's table, derived via immunoSEQ multiplex PCR, lists solely in-frame clones and lacks some. D and trimming were read from the DNA, whereas the V and J calls and clone size are those reported in that table. The data hold about 220,000 clones, with more than 75% observed a single time. J is TRBJ2-3 and V is TRBV2; 13 bases are a match to TRBD2. The clonotype originates from a woman in her 70s with COVID-19, enrolled during active disease. Sequencing was done on a sample of peripheral blood. The CDR3 DNA follows: TGTGCCAGCAGCCTCGGGGGGACTAGCGGGACTCACACAGATACGCAGTATTTT. Its translation: CASSLGGTSGTHTDTQYF.